Listed below are T cell receptor beta chains from one sample, sequenced in a study of shared clonotypes between healthy human individuals. Some clones are missing from TCRdb's copy, which holds only in-frame ones; the method was immunoSEQ multiplex PCR. The sample consists of approximately 1.9 million clones, 93% of them appearing once. Sequenced: naive CD8+ T cells from PBMCs. Every receptor here comes from a man aged 18 to 35 in good health. Some clones in this sample may be carry-over from other donors' samples. The CDR3 runs from the conserved cysteine through the conserved F or W. The D gene is left open where the match is weak. Only some rows state a clone size, as once, few, many or a class for expanded clones.

J	D	V	size	CDR3	DNA
TRBJ2-7	TRBD2	TRBV2	-	CASSERGLAGNYEQYF	TGTGCCAGCAGTGAGAGGGGGCTAGCGGGGAACTACGAGCAGTACTTC
TRBJ2-5	TRBD2	TRBV28	-	CASSLSSGDAQETQYF	TGTGCCAGCAGTTTATCTAGCGGGGACGCCCAAGAGACCCAGTACTTC
TRBJ2-3	-	TRBV28	-	CASSPQMAGWGDTQYF	TGTGCCAGCAGTCCCCAAATGGCGGGCTGGGGAGATACGCAGTATTTT
TRBJ2-1	TRBD2	TRBV4-1	-	CASSQAPSGLTYNEQFF	TGCGCCAGCAGCCAAGCACCTTCGGGACTAACGTACAATGAGCAGTTCTTC
TRBJ2-1	TRBD2	TRBV5-1	-	CASSNGGGSYNEQFF	TGCGCCAGCAGCAACGGGGGAGGGTCCTACAATGAGCAGTTCTTC
TRBJ2-1	TRBD1	TRBV2	-	CASFDRGENEQFF	TGTGCCAGCTTTGACAGGGGGGAAAATGAGCAGTTCTTC
TRBJ2-2	-	TRBV11-2	-	CASSHGSGELFF	TGTGCCAGCAGTCACGGATCCGGGGAGCTGTTTTTT
TRBJ2-7	-	TRBV7-8	-	CASSRWGGEDEQYF	TGTGCCAGCAGCCGCTGGGGGGGCGAAGACGAGCAGTACTTC
TRBJ2-1	-	TRBV7-8	-	CASSPDGGGYNEQFF	TGTGCCAGCAGCCCCGACGGGGGTGGTTACAATGAGCAGTTCTTC
TRBJ2-3	-	TRBV7-9	-	CASSTGPTVTDTQYF	TGTGCCAGCAGCACCGGACCGACTGTCACGGATACGCAGTATTTT
TRBJ2-3	TRBD2	TRBV4-3	once	CASSLLTSQPQDTQYF	TGCGCCAGCAGCCTACTGACTAGCCAACCCCAGGATACGCAGTATTTT
TRBJ2-7	-	TRBV10-1	-	CASSESRGLRPHEQYF	TGCGCCAGCAGTGAGTCGCGGGGTCTCCGTCCCCACGAGCAGTACTTC
TRBJ2-3	-	TRBV29-1	-	CSVSPPLLRPSTDTQYF	TGCAGCGTTTCCCCCCCCCTTCTTAGACCTAGCACAGATACGCAGTATTTT
TRBJ2-7	TRBD1	TRBV6-5	-	CASSVGQVYEQYF	TGTGCCAGCAGTGTCGGACAGGTTTACGAGCAGTACTTC